Given below is one TCR beta chain in context. Its antigen is currently unknown. A multiplex PCR was run with 60 Vbeta primers and 13 Jbeta primers. Generated by immunoSEQ multiplex PCR, the TCRdb table keeps only in-frame clones and is missing some. The sample has about 130,000 clones; approximately 80% are singletons. This record belongs to a study of cytomegalovirus exposure and HLA in healthy donors. Study-wide points: Accurate HLA-A and HLA-B prediction from TCR beta sequences was reported for most subjects. An Asian-associated ancestry cluster reportedly showed fewer N-insertions than the approximately 660-donor mean in a later analysis. The study recorded 150 to 200 TCR beta chains that were cytomegalovirus-associated.

Germline V gene data show CDR1 as SEHNR and CDR2 as FQNEAQ (reference sequence). The CDR3 length is 13 residues. V lost 2 bases to trimming and J lost 10 bases; unmatched junction nucleotides: 5. The sequence was obtained from a man aged 25 to 40 in good health and CMV-seronegative. The chain has TRBV7-9 and TRBJ2-1; 7 nucleotides line up with TRBD2. What was sequenced was PBMCs. CDR3 amino acids: CASSLTSAKEQFF. DNA of the CDR3: TGTGCCAGCAGCTTAACTAGCGCGAAGGAGCAGTTCTTC.